The 5 T cell receptor beta chains given below trace back to one sample, sequenced in a study of T cell clonality in common variable immunodeficiency (dated by TCRdb to between 2014 and 2016). Their antigens remain unidentified. The library relied on the immunoSEQ multiplex PCR assay. TCRdb carries this immuneACCESS record with in-frame sequences only. Its versions omit some clonotypes, under half of them owing to an unresolved V gene in the studies checked, with the rest unexplained. This sample includes roughly 40,000 clones, and none of them was observed just once. The ten biggest clones cover roughly 6% of the sample. Results and caveats for the whole study, not just this receptor: Reportedly, TCRbeta sequences from CVID had fewer deletions and N-nucleotide insertions, and highly modified clones with 13 or more V deletions were absent from CVID.

Material for sequencing was peripheral blood mononuclear cells. The source is a human donor with common variable immunodeficiency.

Remarks on this clone: A junction end diverges from the germline sequence, so it may reflect a read error. From the germline J gene comes the end of the CDR3, since the read stops 3 residues before it. This chain links TRBV7-7 with TRBJ2-3; TRBD2 matches 7 bases. This CDR3 contains 15 residues. Germline V lookup: CDR1 SSHAT, CDR2 FNYEAQ (reference sequence). The CDR3 is CASSSASGKTNTQYF. The CDR3 DNA, read in part, is TGTGCTAGCAGCTCGGCCAGCGGGAAAACAAATACG.

A note on this clone: The sequenced fragment ends 3 residues before the CDR3 boundary, so the rest is inferred from the germline J gene. The sample contains more than one DNA sequence encoding this CDR3. This sequence joins TRBV20-1 and TRBJ2-1; 8 bases agree with TRBD2. The germline V gene encodes CDR1 DFQATT and CDR2 SNEGSKA (reference sequence). This CDR3 spans 14 amino acids. The V and J ends lost 5 bases and 7 bases, in that order; junction bases with no gene match: 10. The covered CDR3 bases are TGCAGTGCTCAGAGGGCGAGCGGGAGTAATGAG. Its translation is CSAQRASGSNE. The CDR3 as a whole reads CSAQRASGSNEQFF.

This clone was counted ten times or more. Sequencing ends 3 residues short of the CDR3 end; the germline J gene provides the rest. This chain links TRBV5-1 with TRBJ2-6; TRBD1 might be the D (6 bases). The V gene lost 3 bases and the J gene lost 4 bases, with 14 bases spanning the gap. Germline loops: CDR1 SGHRS, CDR2 YFSETQ. This CDR3 contains 16 residues. The sequenced CDR3 bases are TGCGCCAGCAGCTGGATACAGGGTATGGGGGCCAACGTC. Protein product: CASSWIQGMGANV. The complete CDR3 sequence is CASSWIQGMGANVLTF.

As to this clone: The read ends 3 residues early relative to the CDR3; the germline J gene fills the gap. This chain joins TRBV29-1 and TRBJ2-1; 14 bases agree with TRBD2. V trimming: 7 bases; J trimming: 9 bases; junction bases outside the gene matches: 8. Germline V lookup: CDR1 SQVTM, CDR2 ANQGSEA. This CDR3 has 14 residues. CDR3 protein: CSAGTSGSSSEQFF. The sequenced part of the CDR3 DNA is TGCAGCGCTGGGACTAGCGGGAGCTCGAGTGAG.

This clone was seen at least ten times. The DNA ends 3 residues before the CDR3 does, and the rest of the CDR3 is filled in from the germline J gene. The V call is TRBV20-1, the J call TRBJ2-1; D is perhaps TRBD2 (5 bases). The CDR3 contains 13 residues. Trimming cost V 4 bases and J 5 bases, with 12 bases left between them. The V gene's germline CDR1 is DFQATT and CDR2 SNEGSKA (reference sequence). CDR3 bases read: TGCAGTGCTACTCGGACTGGGGACAATGAG. Amino acid sequence: CSATRTGDNE. From start to end, the CDR3 is CSATRTGDNEQFF.